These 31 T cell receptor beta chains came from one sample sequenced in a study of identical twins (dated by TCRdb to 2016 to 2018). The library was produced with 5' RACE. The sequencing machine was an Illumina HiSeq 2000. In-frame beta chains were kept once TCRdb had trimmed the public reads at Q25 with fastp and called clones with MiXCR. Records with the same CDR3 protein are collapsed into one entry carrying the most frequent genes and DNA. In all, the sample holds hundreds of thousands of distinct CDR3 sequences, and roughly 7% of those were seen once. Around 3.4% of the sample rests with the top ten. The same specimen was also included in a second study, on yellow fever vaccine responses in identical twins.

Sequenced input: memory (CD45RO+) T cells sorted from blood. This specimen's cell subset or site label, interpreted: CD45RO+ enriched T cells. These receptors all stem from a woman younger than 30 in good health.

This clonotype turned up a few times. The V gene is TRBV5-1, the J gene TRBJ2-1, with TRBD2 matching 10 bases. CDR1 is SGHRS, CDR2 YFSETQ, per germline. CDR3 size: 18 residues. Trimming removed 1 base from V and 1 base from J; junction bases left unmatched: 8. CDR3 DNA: TGCGCCAGCAGCTTGACTAGCGGGATAGACGGTTCCTACAATGAGCAGTTCTTC. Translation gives CASSLTSGIDGSYNEQFF. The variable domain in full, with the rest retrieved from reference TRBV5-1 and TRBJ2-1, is KAGVTQTPRYLIKTRGQQVTLSCSPISGHRSVSWYQQTPGQGLQFLFEYFSETQRNKGNFPGRFSGRQFSNSRSEMNVSTLELGDSALYLCASSLTSGIDGSYNEQFFGPGTRLTVL.

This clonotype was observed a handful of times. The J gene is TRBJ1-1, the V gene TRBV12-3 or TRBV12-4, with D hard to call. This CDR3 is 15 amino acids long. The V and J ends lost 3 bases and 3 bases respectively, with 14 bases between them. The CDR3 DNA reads TGTGCCAGCAGTTTGCAGATACTAGCGGACACTGAAGCTTTCTTT. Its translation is CASSLQILADTEAFF.

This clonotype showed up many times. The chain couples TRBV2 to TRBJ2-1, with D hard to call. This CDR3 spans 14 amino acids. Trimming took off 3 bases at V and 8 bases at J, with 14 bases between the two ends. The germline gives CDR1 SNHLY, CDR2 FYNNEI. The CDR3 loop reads CASSDSARWYEQFF. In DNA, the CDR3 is TGTGCCAGCAGTGACAGTGCCCGTTGGTATGAGCAGTTCTTC.

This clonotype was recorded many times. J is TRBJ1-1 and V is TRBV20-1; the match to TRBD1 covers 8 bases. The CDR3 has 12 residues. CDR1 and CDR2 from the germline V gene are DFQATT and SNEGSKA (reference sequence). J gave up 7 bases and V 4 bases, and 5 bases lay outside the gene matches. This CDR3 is CSATGGSVEAFF. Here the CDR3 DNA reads TGCAGTGCTACAGGGGGCTCGGTTGAAGCTTTCTTT.

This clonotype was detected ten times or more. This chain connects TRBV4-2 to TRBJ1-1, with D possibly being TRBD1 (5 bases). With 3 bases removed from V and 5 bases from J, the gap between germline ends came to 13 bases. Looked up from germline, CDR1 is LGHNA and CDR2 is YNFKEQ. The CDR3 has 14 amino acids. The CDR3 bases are TGTGCCAGCAGCCATGCGGGACCGGGGACTGAAGCTTTCTTT. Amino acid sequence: CASSHAGPGTEAFF.

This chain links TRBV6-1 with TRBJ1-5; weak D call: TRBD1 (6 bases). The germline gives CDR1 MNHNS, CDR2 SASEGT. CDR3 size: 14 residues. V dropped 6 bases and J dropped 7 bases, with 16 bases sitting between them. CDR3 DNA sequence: TGTGCCAGCAGGCCTCCGGAGGACAGCCAGCCCCAGCATTTT. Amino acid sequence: CASRPPEDSQPQHF.

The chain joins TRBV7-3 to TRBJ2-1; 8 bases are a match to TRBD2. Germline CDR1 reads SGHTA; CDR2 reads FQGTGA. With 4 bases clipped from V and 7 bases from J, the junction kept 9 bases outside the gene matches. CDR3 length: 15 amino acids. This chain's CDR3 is CASSSTSGRGNEQFF. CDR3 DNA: TGTGCCAGCAGCTCAACTAGCGGACGGGGGAATGAGCAGTTCTTC.

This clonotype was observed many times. CDR3 sequence reads: CATRDSLGDSNQPQHF. The CDR3 nucleotides are TGTGCCACGCGCGACAGTTTAGGGGACAGCAATCAGCCCCAGCATTTT. The V and J genes are TRBV10-3 and TRBJ1-5; perhaps TRBD1 as D (5 bases). The CDR3 has 16 amino acids. V lost 10 bases and J lost 1, with 20 bases in between. The germline gives CDR1 ENHRY, CDR2 SYGVKD.

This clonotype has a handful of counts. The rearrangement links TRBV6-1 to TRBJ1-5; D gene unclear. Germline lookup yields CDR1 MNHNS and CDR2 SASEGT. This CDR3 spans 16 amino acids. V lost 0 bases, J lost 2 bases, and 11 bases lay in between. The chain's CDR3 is CASSEASYVGNQPQHF. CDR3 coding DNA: TGTGCCAGCAGTGAAGCGAGTTACGTGGGCAATCAGCCCCAGCATTTT.

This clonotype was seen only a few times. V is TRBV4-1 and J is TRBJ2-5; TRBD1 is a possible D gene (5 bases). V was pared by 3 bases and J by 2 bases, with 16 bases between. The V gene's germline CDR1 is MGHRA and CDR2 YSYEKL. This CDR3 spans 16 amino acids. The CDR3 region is CASSQDGPGQQETQYF. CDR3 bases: TGCGCCAGCAGCCAGGATGGGCCAGGGCAGCAAGAGACCCAGTACTTC.

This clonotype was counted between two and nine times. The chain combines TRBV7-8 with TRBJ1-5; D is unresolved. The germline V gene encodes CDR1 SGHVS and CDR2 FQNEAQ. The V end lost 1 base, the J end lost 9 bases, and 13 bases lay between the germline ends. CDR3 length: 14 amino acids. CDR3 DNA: TGTGCCAGCAGCTTAGAGGAGTACCCAGGGCCCCAGCATTTT. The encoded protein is CASSLEEYPGPQHF.

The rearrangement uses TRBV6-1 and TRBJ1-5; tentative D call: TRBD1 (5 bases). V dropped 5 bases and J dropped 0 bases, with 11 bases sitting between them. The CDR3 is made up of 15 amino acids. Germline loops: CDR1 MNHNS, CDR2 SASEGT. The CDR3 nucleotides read TGTGCCAGCAGTCCCGTGACAGCTAGCAATCAGCCCCAGCATTTT. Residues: CASSPVTASNQPQHF.

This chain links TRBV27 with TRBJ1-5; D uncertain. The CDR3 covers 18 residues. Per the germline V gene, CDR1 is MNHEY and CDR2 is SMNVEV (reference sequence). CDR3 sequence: CTFSLGTWLENSNQPQHF. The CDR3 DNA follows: TGTACCTTCAGTTTAGGTACATGGTTGGAAAATAGCAATCAGCCCCAGCATTTT.

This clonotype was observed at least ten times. CDR3 in amino acids: CSVPGPRVETQYF. The DNA of the CDR3 is TGCAGCGTTCCAGGACCAAGAGTAGAGACCCAGTACTTC. The J gene is TRBJ2-5, the V gene TRBV29-1; no definite D call. The CDR3 length is 13 residues. Deletions cut 5 bases from V and 4 bases from J, with 14 bases between. Germline V gene sequence: CDR1 SQVTM, CDR2 ANQGSEA.

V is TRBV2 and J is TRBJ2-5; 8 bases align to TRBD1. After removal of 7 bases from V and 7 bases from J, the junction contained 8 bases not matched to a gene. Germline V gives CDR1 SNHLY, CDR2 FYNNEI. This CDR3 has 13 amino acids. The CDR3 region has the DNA TGTGCCAGCACGACAGGGGTGCGGGCGACCCAGTACTTC. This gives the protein CASTTGVRATQYF.

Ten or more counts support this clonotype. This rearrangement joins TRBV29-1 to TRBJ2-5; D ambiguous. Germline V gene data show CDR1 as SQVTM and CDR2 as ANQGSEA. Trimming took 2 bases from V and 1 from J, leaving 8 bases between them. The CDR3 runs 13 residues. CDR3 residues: CSVESDIQETQYF. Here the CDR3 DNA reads TGCAGCGTTGAATCCGACATCCAAGAGACCCAGTACTTC. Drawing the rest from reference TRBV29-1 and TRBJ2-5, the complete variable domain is SAVISQKPSRDICQRGTSLTIQCQVDSQVTMMFWYRQQPGQSLTLIATANQGSEATYESGFVIDKFPISRPNLTFSTLTVSNMSPEDSSIYLCSVESDIQETQYFGPGTRLLVL.

The CDR3 reads CASSLAPGLASDTQYF. The CDR3 DNA sequence: TGTGCCAGCAGCTTGGCCCCGGGACTAGCGTCAGATACGCAGTATTTT. The chain carries TRBV5-5 and TRBJ2-3; 10 nucleotides match TRBD2. This CDR3 spans 16 amino acids. The trim removed 0 bases at V and 4 bases at J, leaving 5 bases unmatched. The V gene's germline CDR1 is SGHKS and CDR2 YYEKEE (reference sequence).

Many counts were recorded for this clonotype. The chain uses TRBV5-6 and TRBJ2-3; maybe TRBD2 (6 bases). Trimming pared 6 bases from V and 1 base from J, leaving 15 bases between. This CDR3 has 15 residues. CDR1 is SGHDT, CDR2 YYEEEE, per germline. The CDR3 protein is CASNRYGSGTDTQYF. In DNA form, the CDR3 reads TGTGCCAGCAACCGTTACGGGAGCGGCACAGATACGCAGTATTTT.

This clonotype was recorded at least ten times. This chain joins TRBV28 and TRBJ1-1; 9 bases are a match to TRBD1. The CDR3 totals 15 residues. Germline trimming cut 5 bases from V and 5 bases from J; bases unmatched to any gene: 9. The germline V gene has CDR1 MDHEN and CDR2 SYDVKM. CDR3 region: CASSPSGQGVTEAFF. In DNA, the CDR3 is TGTGCCAGCAGTCCCTCGGGACAGGGAGTTACTGAAGCTTTCTTT.

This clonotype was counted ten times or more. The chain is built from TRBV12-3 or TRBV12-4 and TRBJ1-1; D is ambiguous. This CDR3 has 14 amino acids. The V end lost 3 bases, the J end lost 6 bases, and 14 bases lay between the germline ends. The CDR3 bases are TGTGCCAGCAGTTTTAGTCGTCGGGTTCCTGAAGCTTTCTTT. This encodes CASSFSRRVPEAFF.

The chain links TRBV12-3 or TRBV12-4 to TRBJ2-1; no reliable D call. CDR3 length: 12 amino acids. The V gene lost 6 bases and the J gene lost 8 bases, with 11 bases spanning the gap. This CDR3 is CASSPPTHEQFF. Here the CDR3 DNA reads TGTGCCAGCAGCCCTCCTACTCATGAGCAGTTCTTC.

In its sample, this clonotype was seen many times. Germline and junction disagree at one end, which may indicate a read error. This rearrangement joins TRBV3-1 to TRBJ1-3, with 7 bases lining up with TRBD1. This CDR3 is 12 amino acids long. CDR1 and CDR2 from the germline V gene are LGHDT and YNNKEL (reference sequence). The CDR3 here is CASSPETGQITF. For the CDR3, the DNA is TGTGCCAGCAGCCCAGAGACGGGACAGATAACTTTT.

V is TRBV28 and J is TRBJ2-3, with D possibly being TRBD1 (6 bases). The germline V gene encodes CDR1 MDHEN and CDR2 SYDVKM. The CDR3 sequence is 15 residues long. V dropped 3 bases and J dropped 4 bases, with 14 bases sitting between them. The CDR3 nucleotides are TGTGCCAGCAGTTTCGGCCTGAACAGGGCAGATACGCAGTATTTT. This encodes CASSFGLNRADTQYF.

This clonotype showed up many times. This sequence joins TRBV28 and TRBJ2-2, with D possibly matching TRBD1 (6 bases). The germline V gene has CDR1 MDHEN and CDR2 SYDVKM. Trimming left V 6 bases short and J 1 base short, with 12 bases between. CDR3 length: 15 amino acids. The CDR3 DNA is TGTGCCAGCAGCCTAGGGGGTCGGAACACCGGGGAGCTGTTTTTT. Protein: CASSLGGRNTGELFF.

The CDR3 DNA sequence: TGTGCCATCAGTTCAAGCGGGACTTACACAGATACGCAGTATTTT. It is translated as CAISSSGTYTDTQYF. This chain links TRBV10-3 with TRBJ2-3; 7 bases are a match to TRBD2. CDR3 size: 15 residues. CDR1 ENHRY and CDR2 SYGVKD come from the germline V gene. V shed 5 bases and J 2 bases; nucleotides not matched to a gene: 7.

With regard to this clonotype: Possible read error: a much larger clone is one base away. The CDR3 loop is CASSFGTWTGRGETQCF. CDR3 bases: TGTGCCAGCAGCTTCGGAACTTGGACAGGACGGGGAGAGACCCAGTGCTTC. The chain uses TRBV5-5 and TRBJ2-5; 7 nucleotides agree with TRBD1. The CDR3 spans 17 residues. Germline loops: CDR1 SGHKS, CDR2 YYEKEE (reference sequence).

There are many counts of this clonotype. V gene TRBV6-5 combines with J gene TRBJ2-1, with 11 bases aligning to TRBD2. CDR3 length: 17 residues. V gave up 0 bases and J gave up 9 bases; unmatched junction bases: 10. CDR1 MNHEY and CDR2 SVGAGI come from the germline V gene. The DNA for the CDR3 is TGTGCCAGCAGTTACTCGTCACTAGCGGGGGTCTATGTTGAGCAGTTCTTC. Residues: CASSYSSLAGVYVEQFF.

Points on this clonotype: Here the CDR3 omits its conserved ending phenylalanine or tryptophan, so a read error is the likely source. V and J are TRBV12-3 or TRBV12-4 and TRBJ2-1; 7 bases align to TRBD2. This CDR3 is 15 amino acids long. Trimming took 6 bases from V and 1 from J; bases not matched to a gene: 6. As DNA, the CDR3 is TGTGCCAGCAGCTCGGGACTAAGTTCCTACAATGAGCAGTTCCTC. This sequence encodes CASSSGLSSYNEQFL.

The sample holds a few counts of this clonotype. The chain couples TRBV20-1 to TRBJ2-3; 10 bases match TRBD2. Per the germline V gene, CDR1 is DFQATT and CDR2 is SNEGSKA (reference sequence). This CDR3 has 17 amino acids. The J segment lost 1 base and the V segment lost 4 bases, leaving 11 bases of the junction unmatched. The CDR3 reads CSATTARLAGGTDTQYF. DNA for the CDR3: TGCAGTGCTACCACCGCCCGGCTAGCGGGGGGCACAGATACGCAGTATTTT.

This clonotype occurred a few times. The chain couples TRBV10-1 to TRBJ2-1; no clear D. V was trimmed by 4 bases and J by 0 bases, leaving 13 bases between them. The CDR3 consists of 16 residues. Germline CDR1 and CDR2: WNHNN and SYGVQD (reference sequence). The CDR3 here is CASSGSFPSSYNEQFF. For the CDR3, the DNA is TGCGCCAGCAGTGGGAGCTTTCCAAGCTCCTACAATGAGCAGTTCTTC.

The CDR3 loop is CASSPGLGTLGTDTQYF. The CDR3 bases are TGTGCCAGCAGCCCCGGGCTGGGCACCCTGGGAACAGATACGCAGTATTTT. The rearrangement links TRBV7-9 to TRBJ2-3; D unresolved. Trimming removed 5 bases from V and 3 bases from J, with 21 bases in between. Germline CDR1 SEHNR, CDR2 FQNEAQ (reference sequence). The CDR3 extends over 17 amino acids.